This T cell receptor beta chain was identified during a study of blood T cell repertoires in COVID-19 (dated by TCRdb to 2018 to 2020). Notes on the research overall: Samples from collaborators originated in the United States, Italy and Spain and spanned both the acute and convalescent phases of COVID-19. The repertoires were released in a freely available public database intended as a resource for research on the immune response to SARS-CoV-2. Nearly every sample came with metadata listing a de-identified subject ID, COVID-19 status, age in years and sex. The samples were drawn from the first 160 participants of the ongoing ImmuneRACE study and from 1,254 subjects provided by 6 global collaborators. Subjects who had been exposed to COVID-19, were actively infected with it, or had recovered from it provided the deeply sampled blood TCRbeta repertoires that made up the dataset. Where available, HLA class I and class II types were taken from metadata supplied by the sample provider and were not determined by assay-based typing. The prospective study material was composed of cDNA or gDNA derived from T cells, B-cell-depleted T cells, or PBMCs.

The immunoSEQ Assay, a bias-controlled multiplex PCR, was used to amplify TCRbeta CDR3 regions from genomic DNA. The paper's data handling went like this. Nucleated cell counts per sample were estimated from amplification of reference gene primers within the assay. To quantify the absolute abundance of each unique TCRbeta CDR3 rearrangement, sequence reads were collapsed and filtered. For each sample, productive Simpson clonality was calculated as the square root of Simpson's diversity index across productive rearrangements. TCRdb stores this immuneACCESS table with in-frame sequences only. Part of the clones is absent; in the studies checked, under half of the shortfall reflects unresolved V genes, and no reason is known for the rest. V, J and clone size derive from that table, while D and trimming were established from the DNA sequence. The sample includes about 310,000 clones, with approximately 88% observed a single time. Of the sample, more than 8.5% is held by the ten largest clones.

Study-level results and caveats: The amount of clinical and demographic metadata varied by source and participant and was provided uncurated.

Enrolling through a virtual design, the prospective study's participants ranged in age from roughly 18 to 90 years and lived across some 23 United States geographic areas. In the prospective study, cohorts were assigned on the basis of participant-reported clinical history obtained from a screening survey and a study questionnaire. For ImmuneRACE Cohort 3, a participant was defined as recovered based on two consecutive negative NP/OP PCR tests, clearance by a healthcare professional, or resolution of symptoms. In the prospective study, whole blood, serum and a nasopharyngeal or oropharyngeal swab were collected from each participant by mobile phlebotomists. Additional blood draws and questionnaires over an approximately two-month period could optionally be provided by prospective study participants. Before DNA extraction, blood samples from the prospective study were shipped at room temperature or frozen.

From a lookup of the germline V gene, CDR1 and CDR2 are MNHEY and SVGAGI. A distance of 13 bases separates the germline ends of V and J, which lose 2 bases and 4 bases respectively. Inclusive of the bounding cysteine and phenylalanine, the CDR3 is 15 residues long. Only CDR3 DNA is held: 45 bases, read in frame from base 1. To note about this clone: No cognate antigen has been identified for it. No quality values exist for individual bases; no much larger clone is one base distant.

This clonotype was sampled from a young woman who had recovered from COVID-19. In this chain, TRBV6-5 is recombined with TRBJ2-3, and TRBD2 may be the D gene, going by 6 matching bases. Sequencing used PBMCs or T cells enriched from blood (not recorded which). The nucleotide sequence is TGTGCCAGCAGTTACAGAGGCGGGGACGCAGATACGCAGTATTTT. Its amino acids are CASSYRGGDADTQYF.